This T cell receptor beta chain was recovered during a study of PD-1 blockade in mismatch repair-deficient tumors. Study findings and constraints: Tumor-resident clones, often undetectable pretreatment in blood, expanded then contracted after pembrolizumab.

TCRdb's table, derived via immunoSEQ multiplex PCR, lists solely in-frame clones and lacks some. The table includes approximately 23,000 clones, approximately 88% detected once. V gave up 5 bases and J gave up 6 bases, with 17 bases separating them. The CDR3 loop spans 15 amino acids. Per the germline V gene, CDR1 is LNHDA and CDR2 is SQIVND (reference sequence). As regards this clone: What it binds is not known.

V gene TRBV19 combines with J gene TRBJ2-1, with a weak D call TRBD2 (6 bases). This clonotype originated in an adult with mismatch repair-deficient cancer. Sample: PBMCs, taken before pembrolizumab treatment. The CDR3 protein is CASSPGDPIINEQFF. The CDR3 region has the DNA TGTGCCAGTAGTCCGGGGGACCCGATCATCAATGAGCAGTTCTTC.